These T cell receptor beta chains were read from a single sample in a study of T cell changes during pregnancy in multiple sclerosis. Sequenced by immunoSEQ multiplex PCR; TCRdb stores in-frame clones only, minus some. The sample lists around 40,000 clones; approximately 89% were seen once. Sequences were derived from CD4+ T cells from peripheral blood mononuclear cells, sampled after pregnancy. These receptors originate from a female donor in good health, enrolled as a control in a pregnancy study. The CDR3 runs from the conserved cysteine through the conserved F or W. Each record gives: CDR3 DNA, CDR3 protein, J gene, clone size, V gene, D gene. The D gene is left open where the match is weak. Only some rows state a clone size, as once, few, many or a class for expanded clones.

TGCGCCAGCAGCTTGGACCCCGGGGGAGGGAGGGAGGCCAAAAACATTCAGTACTTC	CASSLDPGGGREAKNIQYF	TRBJ2-4	-	TRBV5-1	TRBD2
TGTGCCAGCAGCTTAATGCCATCGGTGAGCTCCTACAATGAGCAGTTCTTC	CASSLMPSVSSYNEQFF	TRBJ2-1	-	TRBV7-3	-
TGTGCCAGCAGCCCGGCCTCGGAGGGTTGGTATGGCTACACCTTC	CASSPASEGWYGYTF	TRBJ1-2	-	TRBV9	-
TGTGCCAGCACTCCTCAAACTCCGGGTGAGCAGTTCTTC	CASTPQTPGEQFF	TRBJ2-1	once	TRBV11-1	-
TGTGCCAGCAGGACACGACGGAACTATGGCTACACCTTC	CASRTRRNYGYTF	TRBJ1-2	-	TRBV28	-
TGTGCCAGAGGGACTAGCGGGAGCGATGAGCAGTTCTTC	CARGTSGSDEQFF	TRBJ2-1	-	TRBV2	TRBD2
TGTGCCAGCAGCTACCGGACAGGGAGGAATCAGCCCCAGCATTTT	CASSYRTGRNQPQHF	TRBJ1-5	few	TRBV5-6	TRBD1
TGTGCCAGCAGCTTTTGGGACAGGGCCTCCTACGAGCAGTACTTC	CASSFWDRASYEQYF	TRBJ2-7	-	TRBV5-5	TRBD1
TGTGCCAGCAGCATAGGGACATCCGGAAACACCATATATTTT	CASSIGTSGNTIYF	TRBJ1-3	medium-sized	TRBV7-8	-
TGTGCCAGCAGCGTAGGTACAGACTCTGGAAACACCATATATTTT	CASSVGTDSGNTIYF	TRBJ1-3	-	TRBV9	-
TGCGCCAGCAGTCAATCGGTGGGCGAGGGCTATGGCTACACCTTC	CASSQSVGEGYGYTF	TRBJ1-2	-	TRBV23-1	-
TGTGCCAGTAGTGTGAGTTCTAACTACGAGCAGTACTTC	CASSVSSNYEQYF	TRBJ2-7	-	TRBV19	-
TGTGCCAGCAGTTTATCCAGGACAGGGCTCACAGATACGCAGTATTTT	CASSLSRTGLTDTQYF	TRBJ2-3	once	TRBV28	TRBD1
TGTGCCAGCAGCTTAGGGGGCGGGGTCACAGATACGCAGTATTTT	CASSLGGGVTDTQYF	TRBJ2-3	-	TRBV7-6	-
TGTGCCAGCAGCTACCTACGGGAGGCGGGCAATTCACCCCTCCACTTT	CASSYLREAGNSPLHF	TRBJ1-6	-	TRBV6-5	-
TGTGCCAGCAGACAGACAGGGGGCGGCTATGGCTACACCTTC	CASRQTGGGYGYTF	TRBJ1-2	-	TRBV28	TRBD1
TGTGCCTCCGCTCCTCCGACAGGATCCCCGAACACCGGGGAGCTGTTTTTT	CASAPPTGSPNTGELFF	TRBJ2-2	-	TRBV10-3	-
TGTGCCAGCAGTGCAGCCCTAGCGGGGGCCGGGGAGCTGTTTTTT	CASSAALAGAGELFF	TRBJ2-2	-	TRBV2	TRBD2
TGTGCCAGAAGCTTGGACAGTTCGGACAGAGGCCGGGTAGGGGCCTACGAGCAGTACTTC	CARSLDSSDRGRVGAYEQYF	TRBJ2-7	-	TRBV5-3	-
TGCGCCAGCAGCTTGTTTCTAGCGGGAGTCACCGGGGAGCTGTTTTTT	CASSLFLAGVTGELFF	TRBJ2-2	-	TRBV5-1	TRBD2
TGTGCCAGCCAGGAGGGACAGTCGAACACTGAAGCTTTCTTT	CASQEGQSNTEAFF	TRBJ1-1	-	TRBV18	TRBD1
TGCGCCAGCAGCCAAGTAATTTCCACAGATACGCAGTATTTT	CASSQVISTDTQYF	TRBJ2-3	-	TRBV4-3	-
TGTGCCATAAGCCAGCGGCCCTGGGAGCAGTACTTC	CAISQRPWEQYF	TRBJ2-7	-	TRBV6-1	-
TGTGCCAGCAGCGTAGAGGGGGCGAAGAACAATGAGCAGTTCTTC	CASSVEGAKNNEQFF	TRBJ2-1	-	TRBV9	TRBD1
TGTGCCAGCGCTAACCTAGCGGGAGTAGCCGGGGAGCTGTTTTTT	CASANLAGVAGELFF	TRBJ2-2	-	TRBV28	TRBD2
TGTGCCAGTAGCCTTAGGGACAGGGACACCGGGGAGCTGTTTTTT	CASSLRDRDTGELFF	TRBJ2-2	once	TRBV19	TRBD1
TGTGCAAGTCGCTTAGCTTGGGCAGGGCTCAACACTGAAGCTTTCTTT	CASRLAWAGLNTEAFF	TRBJ1-1	few	TRBV12-2	-
TGTGCCAGCGGTAGCGGGAGGGACACAGATACGCAGTATTTT	CASGSGRDTDTQYF	TRBJ2-3	-	TRBV6-1	TRBD2
TGTGCCATCAGTCCCACACCTCGGACAGGGAGCACAGATACGCAGTATTTT	CAISPTPRTGSTDTQYF	TRBJ2-3	-	TRBV10-3	TRBD1
TGCGCCAGCAGCCAAGATGTGTCGGGACAGGAGGTCTATGGCTACACCTTC	CASSQDVSGQEVYGYTF	TRBJ1-2	once	TRBV4-3	TRBD1
TGTGCCACCAGCAGAGAAGCACAGGGGGAAACTGAAGCTTTCTTT	CATSREAQGETEAFF	TRBJ1-1	few	TRBV15	TRBD1
TGTGCTTATTCCGGGACACTGAACACTGAAGCTTTCTTT	CAYSGTLNTEAFF	TRBJ1-1	-	TRBV5-3	-
TGTGCCAGCAGTGAAGGGGGCAGGGGAGGGCAGCCCCAGCATTTT	CASSEGGRGGQPQHF	TRBJ1-5	-	TRBV6-1	-